Listed below are T cell receptor beta chains from one sample, sequenced in a study of T cell changes during pregnancy in multiple sclerosis. Assay used: immunoSEQ multiplex PCR; TCRdb lists only in-frame clones, some missing. The sample has about 50,000 clones, 90% seen once; the top ten hold under 6.5%. The sequenced sample was peripheral blood, obtained after pregnancy. All receptors derive from a female donor in good health, enrolled as a control in a pregnancy study. CDR3s include the opening cysteine and the closing phenylalanine or tryptophan. A D gene is named only where the DNA matches it firmly. Clone size, where shown, is once, few, many, or a class for clones that have expanded.

V gene	D gene	clone size	J gene	CDR3 protein	CDR3 DNA
TRBV6-4	TRBD1	-	TRBJ2-3	CASSGTGQGSDTQYF	TGTGCCAGCAGTGGGACCGGACAGGGGTCGGATACGCAGTATTTT
TRBV28	-	-	TRBJ1-2	CASSTPELAFSGYTF	TGTGCCAGCAGTACGCCGGAGTTGGCTTTTTCTGGCTACACCTTC
TRBV5-1	TRBD2	-	TRBJ2-5	CASSIGAGAGETQYF	TGCGCCAGCAGTATTGGAGCGGGAGCGGGGGAGACCCAGTACTTC
TRBV6-6	-	-	TRBJ2-3	CASSYFSQGPDTQYF	TGTGCCAGCAGTTACTTCAGCCAGGGCCCAGATACGCAGTATTTT
TRBV5-4	-	-	TRBJ2-3	CASTPRDTDTQYF	TGTGCCAGCACACCCCGGGACACAGATACGCAGTATTTT
TRBV2	TRBD1	-	TRBJ2-3	CASTQTGITDTQYF	TGTGCCAGCACCCAGACAGGGATCACAGATACGCAGTATTTT
TRBV7-6	TRBD1	once	TRBJ1-5	CASSPGQGNQPQHF	TGTGCCAGCAGCCCAGGACAGGGCAATCAGCCCCAGCATTTT
TRBV5-1	TRBD2	-	TRBJ2-2	CASSWRTSGANTGELFF	TGCGCCAGCAGCTGGAGGACTAGCGGAGCGAACACCGGGGAGCTGTTTTTT
TRBV19	TRBD1	-	TRBJ2-2	CASSSRTGTSGGELFF	TGTGCCAGTAGTTCCAGGACAGGGACGAGCGGCGGGGAGCTGTTTTTT
TRBV19	-	-	TRBJ2-7	CASSKGTGYEQYF	TGTGCCAGTAGTAAAGGGACTGGATACGAGCAGTACTTC
TRBV5-6	-	-	TRBJ2-1	CASRFTGFNEQFF	TGTGCCAGCAGATTCACAGGGTTCAATGAGCAGTTCTTC
TRBV4-2	-	-	TRBJ1-3	CASSQDPARNSGNTIYF	TGTGCCAGCAGCCAAGATCCCGCGAGGAACTCTGGAAACACCATATATTTT
TRBV5-1	TRBD1	-	TRBJ2-5	CASSPGQGHTRETQYF	TGCGCCAGCAGCCCGGGACAGGGACATACGAGGGAGACCCAGTACTTC
TRBV28	TRBD1	once	TRBJ2-5	CASSPGTGRETQYF	TGTGCCAGCAGTCCCGGGACAGGGAGGGAGACCCAGTACTTC
TRBV10-2	-	-	TRBJ2-1	CASSEFREIEQFF	TGCGCCAGCAGTGAGTTTCGGGAGATTGAGCAGTTCTTC
TRBV11-2	-	-	TRBJ1-1	CASSLGRAGEAFF	TGTGCCAGCAGCTTAGGTCGAGCAGGGGAAGCTTTCTTT
TRBV11-1	-	once	TRBJ2-7	CATGGTPSYEQYF	TGTGCCACCGGCGGGACTCCATCCTACGAGCAGTACTTC
TRBV6-5	TRBD1	-	TRBJ1-5	CASTAGGRNQPQHF	TGTGCCAGCACGGCAGGGGGCCGCAATCAGCCCCAGCATTTT
TRBV11-2	-	-	TRBJ1-1	CASSLDGGGSEAFF	TGTGCCAGCAGCTTAGATGGGGGGGGAAGTGAAGCTTTCTTT
TRBV11-2	TRBD2	-	TRBJ2-3	CASSPGRGGTDTQYF	TGTGCCAGCAGTCCCGGGAGGGGGGGCACAGATACGCAGTATTTT
TRBV4-2	-	-	TRBJ2-5	CASSQERRTGRETQYF	TGTGCCAGCAGCCAAGAAAGGAGAACAGGCCGAGAGACCCAGTACTTC
TRBV7-6	-	-	TRBJ2-1	CASSLGAGAYNEQFF	TGTGCCAGCAGCTTAGGCGCAGGGGCGTACAATGAGCAGTTCTTC
TRBV19	-	-	TRBJ1-5	CASSILAGDNQPQHF	TGTGCCAGTAGTATTCTGGCAGGGGATAATCAGCCCCAGCATTTT
TRBV28	-	-	TRBJ2-1	CASSPPGYNEQFF	TGTGCCAGCAGCCCCCCCGGTTACAATGAGCAGTTCTTC
TRBV6-4	-	-	TRBJ1-5	CASSPGEGQPQHF	TGTGCCAGCTCGCCAGGAGAGGGTCAGCCCCAGCATTTT
TRBV9	TRBD1	once	TRBJ2-7	CASSSGGGTGSYEQYF	TGTGCCAGCAGCTCCGGAGGAGGGACAGGCTCCTACGAGCAGTACTTC
TRBV7-8	-	-	TRBJ2-3	CASSLRGGAYKDTQYF	TGTGCCAGCAGCTTAAGAGGGGGGGCTTATAAAGATACGCAGTATTTT
TRBV29-1	-	once	TRBJ2-7	CSVEGRAYEQYF	TGCAGCGTTGAAGGGAGGGCCTACGAGCAGTACTTC
TRBV4-3	-	-	TRBJ1-2	CASSQVGVQDGYTF	TGCGCCAGCAGCCAAGTAGGGGTGCAGGATGGCTACACCTTC
TRBV10-3	-	-	TRBJ1-1	CSIRGQPDTEAFF	TGTTCCATCAGGGGACAACCCGACACTGAAGCTTTCTTT
TRBV5-1	-	-	TRBJ2-3	CASSLRGGTDTQYF	TGCGCCAGCAGCTTGAGGGGGGGGACAGATACGCAGTATTTT
TRBV5-1	-	-	TRBJ2-1	CASRWGEEQFF	TGCGCCAGCAGGTGGGGGGAGGAGCAGTTCTTC
TRBV29-1	-	-	TRBJ2-5	CSAEGGAGTQYF	TGCAGCGCCGAGGGGGGGGCGGGGACCCAGTACTTC
TRBV6-4	TRBD2	few	TRBJ2-2	CASSETSGRANTGELFF	TGTGCCAGCAGCGAGACTAGCGGGAGGGCGAACACCGGGGAGCTGTTTTTT
TRBV5-1	-	-	TRBJ2-2	CASSWREGAGELFF	TGCGCCAGCAGCTGGCGAGAGGGAGCCGGGGAGCTGTTTTTT
TRBV6-5	-	-	TRBJ1-1	CASSSPRGPNTEAFF	TGTGCCAGCAGTTCACCCAGGGGCCCGAACACTGAAGCTTTCTTT
TRBV6-1	-	-	TRBJ2-1	CASSAAPSSYNEQFF	TGTGCCAGCAGTGCCGCCCCGAGCTCCTACAATGAGCAGTTCTTC
TRBV11-3	-	-	TRBJ2-1	CASSSEGTSYNEQFF	TGTGCCAGCAGCTCCGAGGGAACCTCCTACAATGAGCAGTTCTTC
TRBV28	TRBD1	-	TRBJ2-5	CASSLSGQEVETQYF	TGTGCCAGCAGTTTATCGGGACAGGAGGTAGAGACCCAGTACTTC
TRBV15	TRBD2	-	TRBJ2-3	CATSRDASGGPSTDTQYF	TGTGCCACCAGCAGAGACGCTAGCGGGGGGCCAAGCACAGATACGCAGTATTTT
TRBV28	TRBD1	-	TRBJ1-3	CASLSSGGGNTIYF	TGTGCCAGCCTTTCCTCAGGGGGAGGAAACACCATATATTTT
TRBV7-2	TRBD1	few	TRBJ1-6	CASSPQGGSYNSPLHF	TGTGCCAGCAGCCCACAGGGGGGTTCCTATAATTCACCCCTCCACTTT
TRBV4-2	TRBD2	-	TRBJ2-1	CASSQETSGNEQFF	TGTGCCAGCAGCCAAGAGACTAGCGGCAATGAGCAGTTCTTC
TRBV2	TRBD1	-	TRBJ2-7	CASSTSGTGYEQYF	TGTGCCAGCAGTACCTCCGGGACAGGCTACGAGCAGTACTTC
TRBV5-1	-	-	TRBJ1-2	CASSFGQPYGYTF	TGCGCCAGCAGCTTTGGGCAGCCCTATGGCTACACCTTC
TRBV5-6	-	-	TRBJ1-2	CASSPPDSDYYGYTF	TGTGCCAGCAGCCCTCCCGACTCTGATTATTATGGCTACACCTTC
TRBV7-2	-	-	TRBJ1-2	CASSQPDSYGYTF	TGTGCCAGCAGCCAACCAGACAGCTATGGCTACACCTTC
TRBV4-1	-	-	TRBJ1-2	CASSQEVGASDTYGYTF	TGCGCCAGCAGCCAAGAGGTAGGCGCTTCAGACACTTATGGCTACACCTTC